These 22 T cell receptor beta chains were sequenced from one sample in a study of T cells in Graves' hyperthyroidism and ophthalmopathy. Amplification yielded TCR beta CDR3 regions, with RNA transcripts as the source. The HTBI set primed first-round TCR CDR3 RT-PCR. TCRdb ran MiXCR on the multiplex PCR reads and lists one entry per CDR3 protein. The sample lists about 580,000 distinct CDR3 sequences; around 45% were seen once. The specimen sequenced was peripheral blood or thyroid tissue (not recorded which). The receptors stem from a woman between 18 and 29 years old with Graves' hyperthyroidism.

This clonotype was detected a few times. This chain joins TRBV6-1 and TRBJ2-2; TRBD1 is a possible D gene (6 bases). Germline V gene data show CDR1 as MNHNS and CDR2 as SASEGT. V lost 10 bases and J lost 5, with 17 bases in between. CDR3 length: 14 amino acids. The CDR3 loop is CAIQGYFGTGELFF. The CDR3 bases are TGTGCCATCCAGGGGTATTTCGGGACCGGGGAGCTGTTTTTT.

There are many counts of this clonotype. The chain joins TRBV27 to TRBJ1-1, with D unresolved. CDR3 length: 16 amino acids. Trimming left V 5 bases short and J 1 base short, with 17 bases between. Germline lookup yields CDR1 MNHEY and CDR2 SMNVEV (reference sequence). DNA for the CDR3: TGTGCCAGCAGTCCTCGGACGGCATCTGCGAACACTGAAGCTTTCTTT. This translates into CASSPRTASANTEAFF.

V gene TRBV12-3 or TRBV12-4 combines with J gene TRBJ2-1; a possible D gene is TRBD2 (6 bases). Trimming stripped 4 bases from V and 7 bases from J, with 11 bases between. The CDR3 totals 13 residues. CDR3 nucleotide sequence: TGTGCCAGCAGTTCGGACTACCGAAATGAGCAGTTCTTC. This sequence encodes CASSSDYRNEQFF.

The chain carries TRBV7-2 and TRBJ2-5; weak D call: TRBD2 (6 bases). Germline lookup yields CDR1 SGHTA and CDR2 FQGNSA. The V and J ends lost 1 base and 6 bases respectively, with 9 bases between them. This CDR3 has 13 residues. In DNA form, the CDR3 reads TGTGCCAGCAGCTTAGGGAGGGGACAGACCCAGTACTTC. Encoded protein: CASSLGRGQTQYF.

The CDR3 nucleotides read TGTGCCAGCGTTCCCGGGACAGGGGCCAGAGGGATTAGCGGGAGTTACGAGCAGTACTTC. This translates into CASVPGTGARGISGSYEQYF. The chain joins TRBV28 to TRBJ2-7; the D gene is possibly TRBD1 (10 bases). Germline CDR1 is MDHEN and CDR2 is SYDVKM. V was trimmed by 8 bases and J by 4 bases, leaving 36 bases between them. CDR3 length equals 20 residues.

This clonotype showed up many times. V usage is TRBV7-9 and J usage is TRBJ2-7, with TRBD2 matching over 7 bases. In germline, CDR1 is SEHNR, CDR2 FQNEAQ (reference sequence). The CDR3 extends over 17 amino acids. The J segment lost 5 bases and the V segment lost 4 bases, leaving 17 bases of the junction unmatched. The CDR3 DNA is TGTGCCAGCAGCTCATCTCAACTGTGGGCGGGAGCCAACGAGCAGTACTTC. It yields the protein CASSSSQLWAGANEQYF.

At least ten counts were recorded for this clonotype. CDR3 coding DNA: TGTGCCAGCAGCCACGGACAGGGGGCGACCAACTATGGCTACACCTTC. Amino acid sequence: CASSHGQGATNYGYTF. The rearrangement joins TRBV14 to TRBJ1-2; TRBD1 matches 11 bases. The V gene end was trimmed by 3 bases and the J gene end by 2 bases; junction bases not matched to a gene: 5. The germline V gene encodes CDR1 SGHDN and CDR2 FVKESK. This CDR3 spans 16 amino acids.

The chain has TRBV24-1 and TRBJ1-5; D possibly corresponds to TRBD1 (5 bases). This CDR3 is 16 amino acids long. Germline V CDR1 and CDR2: KGHDR, SFDVKD. V was shortened by 4 bases and J by 2 bases, with 14 bases between the two germline ends. The CDR3, as DNA: TGTGCCACCAGTGAGAGTACAGTAGGGGGCAATCAGCCCCAGCATTTT. Translating it yields CATSESTVGGNQPQHF.

A remark on this clonotype: Possible read error: a much larger clone is one base away. The gene calls are TRBV6-5 and TRBJ2-7; D gene ambiguous. The germline V gene encodes CDR1 MNHEY and CDR2 SVGAGI. The CDR3 is 11 amino acids. Trimming stripped 5 bases from V and 8 bases from J, with 10 bases between. The DNA for the CDR3 is TGTGCCAGCAGTACACAGAAGCAGCAGTACTTC. This translates into CASSTQKQQYF.

The rearrangement uses TRBV29-1 and TRBJ1-1; D perhaps matches TRBD1 (6 bases). Per the germline V gene, CDR1 is SQVTM and CDR2 is ANQGSEA. The length of the CDR3 is 15 residues. Trimming removed 4 bases at V and 0 bases at J, with 15 bases between. The CDR3, as DNA: TGCAGCGTTGGCCCCAGGGGTTCCATGAACACTGAAGCTTTCTTT. This gives the protein CSVGPRGSMNTEAFF.

This chain uses TRBV29-1 with TRBJ2-7; 8 bases line up with TRBD1. Germline V gene lookup returns CDR1 SQVTM and CDR2 ANQGSEA. This CDR3 has 13 residues. The ends lost 8 bases at V and 0 bases at J; junction bases unmatched: 6. CDR3 in DNA: TGCAGCCCCGGGGACAGGAGCTCCTACGAGCAGTACTTC. This sequence encodes CSPGDRSSYEQYF.

The V and J genes are TRBV20-1 and TRBJ1-2, with a possible D match to TRBD1 (6 bases). The V end was cut by 3 bases, the J end by 3 bases, with 14 bases between. Germline V lookup: CDR1 DFQATT, CDR2 SNEGSKA (reference sequence). The CDR3 length is 14 residues. The CDR3 DNA reads as TGCAGTGCTAGTGGCCAGGGGCAGGACTATGGCTACACCTTC. It codes for CSASGQGQDYGYTF.

The count of this clonotype is one. This rearrangement joins TRBV10-3 to TRBJ1-1; D is undetermined. The germline gives CDR1 ENHRY, CDR2 SYGVKD. This CDR3 contains 13 residues. Trimming took 2 bases from V and 1 from J, leaving 5 bases between them. CDR3 nucleotide sequence: TGTGCCATCAGTGAGGGATCGAACACTGAAGCTTTCTTT. Protein product: CAISEGSNTEAFF.

This clonotype was seen repeatedly, ten times or more. The CDR3 loop reads CASSLARGTDSYEQYF. Written as DNA, the CDR3 is TGTGCCAGCAGCTTAGCGAGGGGGACAGACTCCTACGAGCAGTACTTC. The chain has TRBV7-9 and TRBJ2-7; 7 bases match TRBD1. The V gene's germline CDR1 is SEHNR and CDR2 FQNEAQ (reference sequence). The CDR3 is 16 amino acids. V dropped 0 bases and J dropped 0; count of bases not matched to a gene: 5.

The chain couples TRBV14 to TRBJ2-1; TRBD2 matches 7 bases. The CDR3 is 16 amino acids. Germline values: CDR1 SGHDN, CDR2 FVKESK. Losses at the gene ends were 2 bases for V and 1 base for J; bases not matched to a gene: 5. CDR3 bases: TGTGCCAGCAGCCAAATTCGCGGGAGTTCCTACAATGAGCAGTTCTTC. Translated: CASSQIRGSSYNEQFF.

The V gene is TRBV5-4, the J gene TRBJ2-2, with TRBD2 matching over 8 bases. Gene TRBJ2-3 matches the end of the DNA better, so the J call may be wrong. The CDR3 is 14 residues long. Per germline, CDR1 SGHNT and CDR2 YYREEE (reference sequence). The CDR3 loop is CASSFETGRGGQYF. The CDR3, as DNA: TGTGCCAGCAGCTTTGAGACAGGACGGGGGGGGCAGTATTTT.

About this clonotype: It may be a read error: a sequence one base away is much more abundant. The chain employs TRBV10-3 and TRBJ2-5, with a tentative D call TRBD2 (5 bases). Per germline, CDR1 ENHRY and CDR2 SYGVKD. The CDR3 is made up of 13 amino acids. This chain's CDR3 is CAGERRYQETQYF. Written as DNA, the CDR3 is TGCGCAGGAGAGCGGCGGTACCAAGAGACCCAGTACTTC.

This clonotype was counted ten times or more. This chain links TRBV20-1 with TRBJ2-2; 13 bases line up with TRBD2. The V and J ends lost 6 bases and 5 bases, in that order; junction bases with no gene match: 6. The CDR3 has 15 residues. Germline V CDR1 and CDR2: DFQATT, SNEGSKA (reference sequence). The CDR3 DNA reads as TGCAGTGCCACCGGACTAGCGGGAGTGACCGGGGAGCTGTTTTTT. Its translation is CSATGLAGVTGELFF.

This clonotype was recorded many times. This chain links TRBV5-1 with TRBJ2-6, with D tentatively TRBD1 or TRBD2 (6 bases each). The V and J ends lost 1 base and 3 bases respectively, with 11 bases between them. Germline loops: CDR1 SGHRS, CDR2 YFSETQ. This CDR3 region has 16 residues. The CDR3 DNA sequence: TGCGCCAGCAGCTTGACGGGGGCGCTTGGGGCCAACGTCCTGACTTTC. Translated: CASSLTGALGANVLTF. Full variable domain (rest looked up from reference TRBV5-1 and TRBJ2-6): KAGVTQTPRYLIKTRGQQVTLSCSPISGHRSVSWYQQTPGQGLQFLFEYFSETQRNKGNFPGRFSGRQFSNSRSEMNVSTLELGDSALYLCASSLTGALGANVLTFGAGSRLTVL.

This CDR3 is CASSFGTGYKGWTEAFF. The CDR3 nucleotides are TGTGCCAGCAGCTTCGGGACAGGCTACAAGGGTTGGACTGAAGCTTTCTTT. The gene calls are TRBV7-2 and TRBJ1-1; 8 bases map to TRBD1. This CDR3 is built from 17 residues. Germline V gives CDR1 SGHTA, CDR2 FQGNSA. Trimming removed 3 bases from V and 5 bases from J; junction bases left unmatched: 14.

This clonotype was recorded many times. The rearrangement uses TRBV10-2 and TRBJ1-1; D may be TRBD1 (6 bases). The CDR3 has 14 amino acids. The V gene lost 8 bases and the J gene lost 3 bases, with 16 bases spanning the gap. CDR1 is WSHSY and CDR2 is SAAADI in the germline V gene. CDR3 nucleotide sequence: TGCGCCAGCCAAATACAGGGAGTGGACACTGAAGCTTTCTTT. It codes for CASQIQGVDTEAFF.

This clonotype has ten or more counts. This chain links TRBV13 with TRBJ2-5; maybe TRBD1 (5 bases). Germline CDR1 PRHDT, CDR2 FYEKMQ (reference sequence). V lost 5 bases and J lost 0, with 13 bases in between. This CDR3 spans 15 amino acids. CDR3 bases: TGTGCCAGCAGCCCACGGACAACGTACCAAGAGACCCAGTACTTC. It codes for CASSPRTTYQETQYF.